The clone carrying this T cell receptor (beta chain) was detected once. This entry comes from a study of blood T cell repertoires in COVID-19. The germline gives CDR1 MNHEY, CDR2 SVGAGI. V was clipped by 4 bases and J by 6 bases; unmatched bases: 7. CDR3 size: 15 residues. Repertoires were generated with immunoSEQ multiplex PCR, while TCRdb's copy carries only in-frame clones and drops some. The table shows about 350,000 clones, with more than 70% occurring only once. The specimen sequenced was PBMCs or T cells enriched from blood (not recorded which). This chain links TRBV6-5 with TRBJ2-1; 9 nucleotides agree with TRBD2. The source is a woman aged 25 to 39 who had been exposed to COVID-19. In DNA form, the CDR3 reads TGTGCCAGCAGTTTACCGGGACTAGCTAGCAATGAGCAGTTCTTC. This codes for CASSLPGLASNEQFF.